This TCR beta chain originates from a study of shared clonotypes between healthy human individuals. Study overall: A couple of female and three male donors aged 18 to 49 were enrolled.

Assay: immunoSEQ multiplex PCR; the TCRdb copy retains only in-frame clones and omits some. The sample has roughly 2,000,000 clones; less than 95% are singletons. Study outcomes and limitations: Sequencing depth was expected to affect clonotype sharing among donors. Sorted-subset sequencing, rarefaction showed, was incomplete despite large depth.

CD45RO negativity and positive selection for CCR7 defined naive CD8 cells, a population that excluded terminally differentiated effector memory CD45RA+ cells. The V gene's germline CDR1 is MNHEY and CDR2 SMNVEV (reference sequence). V gave up 4 bases and J gave up 1 base; unmatched junction bases: 5. The CDR3 is 16 amino acids. As to this clone: Its antigen is unidentified. Within the sample, other DNA sequences also encode this same CDR3.

The genes are TRBV27 and TRBJ2-7; 12 nucleotides align to TRBD2. This TCR derives from a man between 18 and 35 years old in good health. The material sequenced was naive CD8+ T cells sorted from blood. The CDR3 sequence is CASSSSTSGSSYEQYF. CDR3 nucleotides: TGTGCCAGCAGTTCCTCGACTAGCGGGAGTTCCTACGAGCAGTACTTC.